Below are 22 T cell receptor beta chains sequenced from a single sample in a study of blood T cell repertoires in COVID-19. The data were produced by immunoSEQ multiplex PCR, yet TCRdb's version contains in-frame clones alone and is incomplete. Among 260,000 or so clones listed, roughly 87% were seen once. Material: PBMCs or T cells enriched from blood (not recorded which). The receptors were sampled from a woman younger than 45 with acute COVID-19.

Remarks on this clone: An end of the junction differs from the germline gene, which may be a read error. The V gene is TRBV7-7, the J gene TRBJ2-5; D remains ambiguous. This CDR3 has 13 amino acids. Germline values: CDR1 SSHAT, CDR2 FNYEAQ (reference sequence). The CDR3 DNA is TGTGCTAGCAGCTTAGATCCGCGAGAGACCCAGTACTTC. It translates to CASSLDPRETQYF.

The J gene is TRBJ2-7, the V gene TRBV4-3; TRBD2 is a possible D gene (7 bases). There are 15 residues in the CDR3. Germline CDR1 and CDR2: LGHNA and YSLEER. V lost 0 bases and J lost 8, with 17 bases in between. The CDR3 DNA sequence: TGCGCCAGCAGCCAAGATAGGGGGACGGGGGGACAGCAGTACTTC. Encoded protein: CASSQDRGTGGQQYF.

This clone was recorded once. The gene calls are TRBV5-5 and TRBJ2-5; the match to TRBD1 covers 7 bases. The germline V gene has CDR1 SGHKS and CDR2 YYEKEE (reference sequence). J lost 1 base, V lost 4 bases, and 4 bases had no gene match. The length of the CDR3 is 14 residues. DNA for the CDR3: TGTGCCAGCAGCCCAGGGACAGCCCAAGAGACCCAGTACTTC. This codes for CASSPGTAQETQYF. The full variable domain, completed using reference TRBV5-5 and TRBJ2-5, is DAGVTQSPTHLIKTRGQQVTLRCSPISGHKSVSWYQQVLGQGPQFIFQYYEKEERGRGNFPDRFSARQFPNYSSELNVNALLLGDSALYLCASSPGTAQETQYFGPGTRLLVL.

This chain uses TRBV2 with TRBJ1-5, with D possibly TRBD1 on 5 matching bases. CDR1 and CDR2 (germline): SNHLY, FYNNEI. Trimming cost V 7 bases and J 6 bases, with 16 bases left between them. This CDR3 has 14 amino acids. The CDR3 region is CASTGTGGSQPQHF. CDR3 sequence (DNA): TGTGCCAGCACTGGGACGGGGGGAAGTCAGCCCCAGCATTTT.

This clone was counted only a few times. The rearrangement uses TRBV7-9 and TRBJ1-1; D call uncertain. Germline V gives CDR1 SEHNR, CDR2 FQNEAQ (reference sequence). V was trimmed by 1 base and J by 1 base, leaving 10 bases between them. The CDR3 sequence is 15 residues long. CDR3 nucleotides: TGTGCCAGCAGCTTAGGGGCAGGCAAGAACACTGAAGCTTTCTTT. It encodes CASSLGAGKNTEAFF.

The gene calls are TRBV5-1 and TRBJ1-1; possibly TRBD1 for D (5 bases). V lost 1 base, J lost 4 bases, and 14 bases lay in between. This CDR3 has 15 amino acids. CDR1 SGHRS and CDR2 YFSETQ come from the germline V gene. The CDR3 coding sequence is TGCGCCAGCAGCTTGTTACAGGCCCCAGGCACTGAAGCTTTCTTT. It specifies CASSLLQAPGTEAFF.

The chain couples TRBV6-2 or TRBV6-3 to TRBJ2-7; weak D call: TRBD2 (5 bases). V dropped 2 bases and J dropped 5 bases, with 7 bases sitting between them. CDR3 length: 12 residues. Germline V lookup: CDR1 MNHEY, CDR2 SVGEGT. CDR3 in amino acids: CASSYPGNEQYF. Written as DNA, the CDR3 is TGTGCCAGCAGTTACCCGGGGAACGAGCAGTACTTC.

This clone was detected only once. This rearrangement joins TRBV3-1 (or the pseudogene TRBV3-2) to TRBJ1-2, with TRBD1 identical over 7 bases. Germline loops: CDR1 LGHDT, CDR2 YNNKEL (reference sequence). V dropped 2 bases and J dropped 3; count of bases not matched to a gene: 3. CDR3 length: 14 amino acids. The DNA for the CDR3 is TGTGCCAGCAGCCAAACAGACAGGGACTATGGCTACACCTTC. This sequence encodes CASSQTDRDYGYTF.

This chain joins TRBV10-3 and TRBJ1-2; weak D call: TRBD1 (6 bases). CDR1 and CDR2 (germline): ENHRY, SYGVKD. Trimming stripped 6 bases from V and 8 bases from J, with 13 bases between. The CDR3 totals 12 residues. CDR3 coding DNA: TGTGCCATCAGCCAGGGGCTTGAAGGCTACACCTTC. Its protein product is CAISQGLEGYTF.

Only a few counts were recorded for this clone. The chain has TRBV27 and TRBJ1-6, with D possibly being TRBD1 (5 bases). Germline CDR1 MNHEY, CDR2 SMNVEV (reference sequence). The CDR3 has 15 residues. V was trimmed by 2 bases and J by 10 bases, leaving 15 bases between them. The CDR3 nucleotides read TGTGCCAGCAGTTTAGTCCCGCAGGGTGGATCACCCCTCCACTTT. Protein product: CASSLVPQGGSPLHF.

A few counts support this clone. The chain couples TRBV6-5 to TRBJ1-1, with D possibly matching TRBD1 (5 bases). The CDR3 sequence is 14 residues long. Trimming left V 0 bases short and J 3 bases short, with 8 bases between. The germline V gene has CDR1 MNHEY and CDR2 SVGAGI. CDR3 sequence (DNA): TGTGCCAGCAGTTACTCCCTGGGGCACACTGAAGCTTTCTTT. Residues: CASSYSLGHTEAFF.

This chain links TRBV12-5 with TRBJ2-3, with D perhaps matching TRBD1 (5 bases). Trimming shortened V by 5 bases and J by 1 base, and 13 bases separated the two germline ends. The CDR3 is 15 amino acids. Per germline, CDR1 LGHNT and CDR2 FRNRAP. The CDR3 nucleotides read TGTGCTAGTGGTCCAGGACACGACCGCACAGATACGCAGTATTTT. This translates into CASGPGHDRTDTQYF. The full variable domain, rest sourced from reference TRBV12-5 and TRBJ2-3, is DARVTQTPRHKVTEMGQEVTMRCQPILGHNTVFWYRQTMMQGLELLAYFRNRAPLDDSGMPKDRFSAEMPDATLATLKIQPSEPRDSAVYFCASGPGHDRTDTQYFGPGTRLTVL.

The rearrangement links TRBV28 to TRBJ1-5; no firm D call. Trimming took off 8 bases at V and 9 bases at J, with 11 bases between the two ends. Germline V CDR1 and CDR2: MDHEN, SYDVKM. There are 11 residues in the CDR3. CDR3 in DNA: TGTGCCAGCTCCTCAGGTACGCCCCAGCATTTT. Translation: CASSSGTPQHF.

The chain recombines TRBV9 with TRBJ1-2; D is undetermined. The CDR3 totals 13 residues. The V and J ends lost 3 bases and 7 bases respectively, with 13 bases between them. Germline V gives CDR1 SGDLS, CDR2 YYNGEE. For the CDR3, the DNA is TGTGCCAGCAGCGGAGGGTTTTACTTTGGCTACACCTTC. Amino acid sequence: CASSGGFYFGYTF.

V usage is TRBV19 and J usage is TRBJ1-6; 7 positions match TRBD1. Per the germline V gene, CDR1 is LNHDA and CDR2 is SQIVND (reference sequence). Trimming at V came to 3 bases and at J to 3 bases, leaving 5 bases not matched to a gene. CDR3 length equals 16 residues. The DNA for the CDR3 is TGTGCCAGTAGTATTGAGGGGGCAGACTATAATTCACCCCTCCACTTT. It specifies CASSIEGADYNSPLHF.

This clone was seen only a few times. V and J are TRBV7-2 and TRBJ1-2; 10 positions match TRBD1. The germline V gene encodes CDR1 SGHTA and CDR2 FQGNSA. CDR3 length: 13 amino acids. Trimming at V came to 5 bases and at J to 8 bases, leaving 5 bases not matched to a gene. The CDR3 bases are TGTGCCAGCAGCGCCGGGACAGGGGAAGGCTACACCTTC. This translates into CASSAGTGEGYTF.

V is TRBV14 and J is TRBJ1-1; D remains unclear. Trimming pared 4 bases from V and 4 bases from J, leaving 16 bases between. The germline gives CDR1 SGHDN, CDR2 FVKESK. CDR3 length: 15 residues. CDR3 DNA: TGTGCCAGCAGCCGAGAAGCCATTCCCTCCACTGAAGCTTTCTTT. Translated: CASSREAIPSTEAFF. The variable domain in full, with the rest retrieved from reference TRBV14 and TRBJ1-1, is EAGVTQFPSHSVIEKGQTVTLRCDPISGHDNLYWYRRVMGKEIKFLLHFVKESKQDESGMPNNRFLAERTGGTYSTLKVQPAELEDSGVYFCASSREAIPSTEAFFGQGTRLTVV.

CDR3 in amino acids: CASSINRGTGELFF. The CDR3 nucleotides read TGTGCCAGTAGTATTAACAGGGGGACCGGGGAGCTGTTTTTT. The J gene is TRBJ2-2, the V gene TRBV19; 8 bases line up with TRBD1. Germline CDR1 LNHDA, CDR2 SQIVND (reference sequence). The CDR3 sequence is 14 residues long. V dropped 3 bases and J dropped 5; count of bases not matched to a gene: 2.

The DNA for the CDR3 is TGCAGCGTTGTAGGGGGACCCTACGAGCAGTACTTC. It translates to CSVVGGPYEQYF. V gene TRBV29-1 combines with J gene TRBJ2-7, with D perhaps matching TRBD1 (6 bases). The V end was cut by 4 bases, the J end by 2 bases, with 9 bases between. Germline lookup yields CDR1 SQVTM and CDR2 ANQGSEA. This CDR3 spans 12 amino acids.

This clone has ten or more counts. The chain uses TRBV3-1 (or the pseudogene TRBV3-2) and TRBJ2-3; TRBD1 matches at 9 bases. CDR1 and CDR2 (germline): LGHDT, YNNKEL (reference sequence). V lost 6 bases and J lost 3; bases outside the gene matches: 4. The CDR3 consists of 14 residues. CDR3 in amino acids: CASRGDRETDTQYF. The CDR3 region has the DNA TGTGCCAGCAGGGGGGACAGGGAGACAGATACGCAGTATTTT.

Concerning this clone itself: An end of the junction differs from the germline gene, which may be a read error. The gene calls are TRBV20-1 and TRBJ2-7, with 9 bases lining up with TRBD1. In germline, CDR1 is DFQATT, CDR2 SNEGSKA (reference sequence). The CDR3 consists of 11 residues. The chain's CDR3 is CSARDGTGSCF. Written as DNA, the CDR3 is TGCAGTGCTAGAGATGGGACAGGGAGTTGCTTC.

This chain joins TRBV19 and TRBJ2-5; TRBD2 agrees at 8 bases. V shed 5 bases and J 5 bases; nucleotides not matched to a gene: 7. The CDR3 length is 14 residues. The germline CDR1 and CDR2 sequences are LNHDA and SQIVND (reference sequence). Written as DNA, the CDR3 is TGTGCCAGTAGTTCGGGGGGGGGCTTGGAGACCCAGTACTTC. Amino acids: CASSSGGGLETQYF.